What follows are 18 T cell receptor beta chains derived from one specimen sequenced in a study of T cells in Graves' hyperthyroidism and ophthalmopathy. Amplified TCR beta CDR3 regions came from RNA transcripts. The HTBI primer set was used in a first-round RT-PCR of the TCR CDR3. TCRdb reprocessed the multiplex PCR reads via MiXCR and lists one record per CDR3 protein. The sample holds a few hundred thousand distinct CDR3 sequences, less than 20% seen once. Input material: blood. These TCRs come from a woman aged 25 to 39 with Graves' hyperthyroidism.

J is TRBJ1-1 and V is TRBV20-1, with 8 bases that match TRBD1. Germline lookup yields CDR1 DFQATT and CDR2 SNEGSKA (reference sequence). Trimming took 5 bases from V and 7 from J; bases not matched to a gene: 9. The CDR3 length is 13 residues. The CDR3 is CSAWTGLVNEAFF. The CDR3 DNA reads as TGCAGTGCTTGGACAGGGCTAGTTAATGAAGCTTTCTTT.

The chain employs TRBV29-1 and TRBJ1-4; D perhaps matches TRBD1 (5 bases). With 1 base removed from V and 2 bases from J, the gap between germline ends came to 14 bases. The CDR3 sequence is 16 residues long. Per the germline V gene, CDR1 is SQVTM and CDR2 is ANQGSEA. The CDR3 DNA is TGCAGCGTTGAAGGATTGGGTCGGGGGACTAATGAAAAACTGTTTTTT. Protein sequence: CSVEGLGRGTNEKLFF.

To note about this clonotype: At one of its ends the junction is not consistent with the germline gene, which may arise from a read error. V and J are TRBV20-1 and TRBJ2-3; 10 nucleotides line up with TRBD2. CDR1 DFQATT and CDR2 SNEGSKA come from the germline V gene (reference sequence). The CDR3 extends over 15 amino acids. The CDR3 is CSASEASGSTGTQYF. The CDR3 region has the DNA TGCAGTGCTAGTGAGGCTAGCGGGAGCACAGGTACGCAGTATTTT.

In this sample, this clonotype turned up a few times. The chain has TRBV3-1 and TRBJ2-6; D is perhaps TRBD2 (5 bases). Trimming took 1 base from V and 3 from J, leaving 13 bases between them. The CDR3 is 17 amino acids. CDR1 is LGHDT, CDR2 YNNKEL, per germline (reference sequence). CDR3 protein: CASSQGGRGSGANVLTF. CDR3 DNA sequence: TGTGCCAGCAGCCAAGGGGGTAGAGGGAGTGGGGCCAACGTCCTGACTTTC. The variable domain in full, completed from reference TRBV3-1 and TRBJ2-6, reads DTAVSQTPKYLVTQMGNDKSIKCEQNLGHDTMYWYKQDSKKFLKIMFSYNNKELIINETVPNRFSPKSPDKAHLNLHINSLELGDSAVYFCASSQGGRGSGANVLTFGAGSRLTVL.

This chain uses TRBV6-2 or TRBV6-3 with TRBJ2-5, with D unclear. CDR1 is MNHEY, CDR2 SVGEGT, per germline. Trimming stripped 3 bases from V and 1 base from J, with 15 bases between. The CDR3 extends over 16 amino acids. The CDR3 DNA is TGTGCCAGCAGTTATCCTTCCGGTTACATCCAAGAGACCCAGTACTTC. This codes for CASSYPSGYIQETQYF.

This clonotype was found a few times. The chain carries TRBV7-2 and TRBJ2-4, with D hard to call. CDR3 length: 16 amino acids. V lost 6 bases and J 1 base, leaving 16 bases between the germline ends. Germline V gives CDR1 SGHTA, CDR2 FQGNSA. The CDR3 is CASSFDLGTAKNIQYF. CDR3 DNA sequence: TGTGCCAGCAGTTTTGATTTGGGTACGGCCAAAAACATTCAGTACTTC.

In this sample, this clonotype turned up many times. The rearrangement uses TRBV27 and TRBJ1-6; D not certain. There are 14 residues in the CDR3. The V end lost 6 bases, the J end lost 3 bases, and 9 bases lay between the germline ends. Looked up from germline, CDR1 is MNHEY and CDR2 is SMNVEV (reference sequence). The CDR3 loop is CASSVSNYNSPLHF. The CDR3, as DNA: TGTGCCAGCAGCGTGTCTAACTATAATTCACCCCTCCACTTT.

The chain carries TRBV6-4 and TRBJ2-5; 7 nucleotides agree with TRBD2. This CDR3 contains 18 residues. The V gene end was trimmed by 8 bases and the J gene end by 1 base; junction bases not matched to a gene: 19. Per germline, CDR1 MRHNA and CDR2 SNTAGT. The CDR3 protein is CASGRVAGVITIQETQYF. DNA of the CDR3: TGTGCCAGCGGAAGAGTTGCGGGAGTAATTACCATCCAAGAGACCCAGTACTTC.

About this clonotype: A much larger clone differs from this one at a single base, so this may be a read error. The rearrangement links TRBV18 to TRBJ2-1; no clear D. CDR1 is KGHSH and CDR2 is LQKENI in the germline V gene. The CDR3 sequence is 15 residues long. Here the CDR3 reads CASSPPVAQHNGQFF. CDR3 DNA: TGTGCCAGCTCACCCCCCGTGGCCCAGCACAATGGGCAGTTCTTC. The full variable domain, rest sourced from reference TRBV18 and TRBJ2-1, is NAGVMQNPRHLVRRRGQEARLRCSPMKGHSHVYWYRQLPEEGLKFMVYLQKENIIDESGMPKERFSAEFPKEGPSILRIQQVVRGDSAAYFCASSPPVAQHNGQFFGPGTRLTVL.

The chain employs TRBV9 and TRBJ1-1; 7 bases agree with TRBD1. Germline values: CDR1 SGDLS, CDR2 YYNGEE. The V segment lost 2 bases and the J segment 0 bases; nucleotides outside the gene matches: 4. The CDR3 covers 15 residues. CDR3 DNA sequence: TGTGCCAGCAGCGTGACGACAGGGATGAACACTGAAGCTTTCTTT. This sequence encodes CASSVTTGMNTEAFF.

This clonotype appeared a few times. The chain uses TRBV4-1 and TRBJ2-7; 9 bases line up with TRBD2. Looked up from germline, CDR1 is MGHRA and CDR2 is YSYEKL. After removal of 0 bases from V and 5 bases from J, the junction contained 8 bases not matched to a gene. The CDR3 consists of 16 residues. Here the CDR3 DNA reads TGCGCCAGCAGCCAAGAGTTGGCTAGCGGGAATGACGAGCAGTACTTC. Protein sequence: CASSQELASGNDEQYF.

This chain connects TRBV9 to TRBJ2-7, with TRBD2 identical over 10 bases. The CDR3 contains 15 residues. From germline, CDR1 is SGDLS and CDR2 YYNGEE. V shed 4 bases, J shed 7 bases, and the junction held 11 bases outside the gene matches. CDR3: CASSPELAGYNEQYF. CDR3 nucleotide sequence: TGTGCCAGCAGCCCAGAACTAGCGGGATACAATGAGCAGTACTTC.

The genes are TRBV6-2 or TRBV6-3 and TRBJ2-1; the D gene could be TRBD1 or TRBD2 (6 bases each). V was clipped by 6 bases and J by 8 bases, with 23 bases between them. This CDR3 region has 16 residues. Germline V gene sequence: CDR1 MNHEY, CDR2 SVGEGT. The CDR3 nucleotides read TGTGCCAGCAGCCCCGGGGGCGGGATACTCTTGGATGAGCAGTTCTTC. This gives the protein CASSPGGGILLDEQFF.

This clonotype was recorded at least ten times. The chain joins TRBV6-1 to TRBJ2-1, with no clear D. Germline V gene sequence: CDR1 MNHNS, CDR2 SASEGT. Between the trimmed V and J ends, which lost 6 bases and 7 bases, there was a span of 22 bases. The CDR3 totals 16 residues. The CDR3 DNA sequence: TGTGCCAGCAGGCCCCGCAGGACCCAGGTTCCGAATGAGCAGTTCTTC. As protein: CASRPRRTQVPNEQFF.

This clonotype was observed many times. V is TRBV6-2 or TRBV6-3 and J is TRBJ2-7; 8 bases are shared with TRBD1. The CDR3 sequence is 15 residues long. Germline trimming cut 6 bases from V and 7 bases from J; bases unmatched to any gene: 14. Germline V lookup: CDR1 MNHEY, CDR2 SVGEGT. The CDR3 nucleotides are TGTGCCAGCAGCCCGGCTGGGACAGGAGCCTTGGAGCAGTACTTC. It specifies CASSPAGTGALEQYF.

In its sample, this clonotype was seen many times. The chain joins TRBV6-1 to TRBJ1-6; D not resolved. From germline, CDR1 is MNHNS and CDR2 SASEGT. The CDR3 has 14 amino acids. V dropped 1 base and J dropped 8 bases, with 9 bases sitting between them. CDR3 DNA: TGTGCCAGCAGTGAAGTTCCTAGTGATTCACCCCTCCACTTT. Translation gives CASSEVPSDSPLHF.

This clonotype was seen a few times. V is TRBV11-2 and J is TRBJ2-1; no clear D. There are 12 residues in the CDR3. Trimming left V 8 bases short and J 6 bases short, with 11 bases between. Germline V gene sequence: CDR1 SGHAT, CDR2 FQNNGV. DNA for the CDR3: TGTGCCAGCGGCCGAATTTCCAATGAGCAGTTCTTC. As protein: CASGRISNEQFF.

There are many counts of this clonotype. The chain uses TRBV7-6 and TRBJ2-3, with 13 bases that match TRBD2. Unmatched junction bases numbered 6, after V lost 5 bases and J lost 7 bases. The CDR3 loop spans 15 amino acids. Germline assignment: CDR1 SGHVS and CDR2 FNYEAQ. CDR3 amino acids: CASSGTSGIGYTQYF. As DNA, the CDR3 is TGTGCCAGCAGCGGGACTAGCGGGATCGGATATACGCAGTATTTT.